This TCR beta chain was captured by sequencing in a study of blood T cells in healthy people across ages (dated by TCRdb to 2015 to 2017). Study-wide context: In model experiments, roughly one uniquely barcoded TCR beta cDNA molecule per two T cells was captured by template switching. The study measured age-related changes in TCR beta repertoire diversity using deep sequencing normalized with unique cDNA molecular identifiers. The donors were split into four age groups: young (average around 15 years), middle-aged (roughly 42), aged (more than 60) and long-lived (82). Donors of different ages were randomly distributed across sequencing lanes to avoid experimental bias. Using the same blood draw, the study looked at two additional independent replicas of 1 million unique cDNA reads for two donors, one aged 18 to 30 and the other aged 80 or older.

From its cysteine to its phenylalanine, the CDR3 spans 15 amino acids. CDR3 DNA only is kept here, 45 bases in frame from base 1. From a lookup of the germline V gene, CDR1 and CDR2 are SGHTA and FQGNSA. The junction shows trimming of 8 bases on V and 0 bases on J, plus 14 bases between the germline ends. The library was prepared using 5' RACE. The instrument was an Illumina HiSeq 2500. A second PCR of roughly 6 to 11 cycles was performed with a sample-barcoded 5' primer and a J-beta primer mix. Each TCR beta cDNA molecule received a unique molecular identifier from a template-switch 5' adaptor carrying 12 random nucleotides. At least 2.5 million CDR3-containing paired-end reads were obtained from each sample. All of the RNA was converted into first-strand cDNA using the Mint cDNA synthesis kit, with a TRBC-specific oligonucleotide serving as the primer. Following uracil-DNA glycosylase treatment, a first 18-cycle PCR with universal primers M1SS and BC2_uni_R was performed on all cDNA. Per the source publication's procedure: Normalization of each sample was performed by random selection of 1 million high-quality reads, each carrying a distinct molecular identifier. Instead of being binned into consensus sequences, reads that shared molecular identifiers were thrown out. MiTCR, set to a Q25 quality threshold and the strictest error-elimination algorithm, was used for CDR3 identification, clonotype clustering and error correction. Lower-bound total TCR beta diversity was estimated with a nonparametric unseen species model using Euler transformation. TCRdb passed the public sequencing reads through fastp at Q25 and MiXCR, retaining productive beta sequences. Entries are consolidated by CDR3 protein sequence, retaining the most common genes and DNA. The V and J calls reflect TCRdb's pipeline rather than the authors' work. The sample table records over a million distinct CDR3 sequences; approximately 42% of these occur just once. Jointly, the top ten make up 4% of the sample.

Study-wide conclusions, independent of this receptor: As age increased, observed TCR beta diversity per million T cells dropped in a roughly linear way, and a significant reduction was already evident by age 40. Estimates of total diversity based on one million sequenced T cells were considered lower bounds and underestimates. Because the CMV infection status of the donors was unknown, age-related changes in expanded clonotypes may potentially have been confounded. Compared with the aged group, more naive CD4+ T cells, fewer expanded clones and increased TCR diversity were shown by the long-lived group, suggesting age selection. Observed TCR beta diversity correlated strongly with the percentage of naive T cells measured by flow cytometry. Bulk unsorted PBMC profiling prevented conclusive comparison of naive and antigen-experienced compartments.

Donors were a few dozen systemically healthy Caucasian individuals from Russia aged about 6 to 100 years. Each donor gave ten milliliters of peripheral blood, drawn into EDTA-treated Vacutainer tubes. PBMCs were isolated by Ficoll-Paque density-gradient centrifugation, with at least 6.5 million obtained per sample. Total RNA was extracted from PBMCs with Trizol reagent, with at least 5 micrograms obtained per sample. For every donor, an aliquot of PBMCs went through flow cytometry to measure the percentages of naive CD45RAhigh/CD27high T cells. This clonotype was observed a handful of times. Its antigen is still unknown. Qualities for individual bases were not recorded, and no much larger clone is one base off.

Here the chain combines TRBV7-2 and TRBJ1-5; 6 matching bases give a weak D call of TRBD1. The source is a young woman in good health. The sequenced material came from blood. The nucleotide sequence is given as TGTGCCAGCTCTTCGGGGGCTTATAGCAATCAGCCCCAGCATTTT. Its coded protein is CASSSGAYSNQPQHF.